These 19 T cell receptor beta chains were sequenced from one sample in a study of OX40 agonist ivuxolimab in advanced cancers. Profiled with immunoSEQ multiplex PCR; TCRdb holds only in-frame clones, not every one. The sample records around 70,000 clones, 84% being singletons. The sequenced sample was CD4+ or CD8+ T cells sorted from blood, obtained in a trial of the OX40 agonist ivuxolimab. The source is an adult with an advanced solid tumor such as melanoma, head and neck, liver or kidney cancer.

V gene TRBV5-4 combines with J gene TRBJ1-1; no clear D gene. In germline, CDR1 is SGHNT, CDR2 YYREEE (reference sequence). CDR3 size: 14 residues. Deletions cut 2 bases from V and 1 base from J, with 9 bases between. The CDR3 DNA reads TGTGCCAGCAGCTTTTGGGCCGCGAACACTGAAGCTTTCTTT. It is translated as CASSFWAANTEAFF. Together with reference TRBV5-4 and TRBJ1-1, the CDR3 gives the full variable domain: ETGVTQSPTHLIKTRGQQVTLRCSSQSGHNTVSWYQQALGQGPQFIFQYYREEENGRGNFPPRFSGLQFPNYSSELNVNALELDDSALYLCASSFWAANTEAFFGQGTRLTVV.

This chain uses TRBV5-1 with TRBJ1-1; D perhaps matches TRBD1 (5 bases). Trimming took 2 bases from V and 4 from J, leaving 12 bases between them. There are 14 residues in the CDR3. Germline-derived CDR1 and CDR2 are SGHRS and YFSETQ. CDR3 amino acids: CASSLSNGGTEAFF. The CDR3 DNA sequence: TGCGCCAGCAGCTTATCAAATGGGGGCACTGAAGCTTTCTTT.

DNA of the CDR3: TGTGCCAGCAGTGAGGGTTTGGAACGTGAGCAGTTCTTC. It is translated as CASSEGLEREQFF. The rearrangement links TRBV2 to TRBJ2-1, with D uncertain. CDR1 and CDR2 from the germline V gene are SNHLY and FYNNEI. Trimming cost V 3 bases and J 9 bases, with 12 bases left between them. The CDR3 length is 13 residues.

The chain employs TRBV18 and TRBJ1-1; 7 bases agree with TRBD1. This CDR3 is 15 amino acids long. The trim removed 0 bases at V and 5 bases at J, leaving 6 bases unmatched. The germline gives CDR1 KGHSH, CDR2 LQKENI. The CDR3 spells CASSPPSRGRTEAFF. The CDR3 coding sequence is TGTGCCAGCTCACCACCTTCGAGGGGGCGGACTGAAGCTTTCTTT. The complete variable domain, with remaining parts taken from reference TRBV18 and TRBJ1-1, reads NAGVMQNPRHLVRRRGQEARLRCSPMKGHSHVYWYRQLPEEGLKFMVYLQKENIIDESGMPKERFSAEFPKEGPSILRIQQVVRGDSAAYFCASSPPSRGRTEAFFGQGTRLTVV.

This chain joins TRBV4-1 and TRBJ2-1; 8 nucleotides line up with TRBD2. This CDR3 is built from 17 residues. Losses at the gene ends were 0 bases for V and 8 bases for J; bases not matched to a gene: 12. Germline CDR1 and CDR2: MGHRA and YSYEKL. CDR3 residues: CASSQELLTGLVDEQFF. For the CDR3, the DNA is TGCGCCAGCAGCCAAGAACTGCTTACGGGACTAGTCGATGAGCAGTTCTTC.

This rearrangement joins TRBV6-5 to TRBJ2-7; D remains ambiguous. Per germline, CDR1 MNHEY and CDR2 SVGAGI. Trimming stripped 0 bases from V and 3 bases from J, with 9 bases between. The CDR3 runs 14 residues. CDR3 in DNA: TGTGCCAGCAGTTACTCGGATGGGCACTACGAGCAGTACTTC. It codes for CASSYSDGHYEQYF.

In DNA, the CDR3 is TGCGCCAGCAGCTTGGGGGGGGGAGGTAGAGACTATGGCTACACCTTC. It yields the protein CASSLGGGGRDYGYTF. The rearrangement joins TRBV5-1 to TRBJ1-2; possible D gene TRBD1, 5 bases. Germline assignment: CDR1 SGHRS and CDR2 YFSETQ. The CDR3 is made up of 16 amino acids. Trimming pared 0 bases from V and 3 bases from J, leaving 15 bases between. The full variable domain, its missing parts supplied by reference TRBV5-1 and TRBJ1-2, is KAGVTQTPRYLIKTRGQQVTLSCSPISGHRSVSWYQQTPGQGLQFLFEYFSETQRNKGNFPGRFSGRQFSNSRSEMNVSTLELGDSALYLCASSLGGGGRDYGYTFGSGTRLTVV.

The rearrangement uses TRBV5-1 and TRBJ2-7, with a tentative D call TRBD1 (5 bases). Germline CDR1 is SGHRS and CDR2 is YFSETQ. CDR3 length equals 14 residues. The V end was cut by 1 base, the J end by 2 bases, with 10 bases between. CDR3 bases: TGCGCCAGCAGCTTGATTAGGGGTCCCTACGAGCAGTACTTC. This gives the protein CASSLIRGPYEQYF.

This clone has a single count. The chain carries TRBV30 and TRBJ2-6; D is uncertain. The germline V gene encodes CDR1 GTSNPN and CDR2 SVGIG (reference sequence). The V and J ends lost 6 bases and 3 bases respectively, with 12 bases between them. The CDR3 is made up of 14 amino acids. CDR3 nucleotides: TGTGCCTGTCCCTTACATAGTGGGGCCAACGTCCTGACTTTC. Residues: CACPLHSGANVLTF.

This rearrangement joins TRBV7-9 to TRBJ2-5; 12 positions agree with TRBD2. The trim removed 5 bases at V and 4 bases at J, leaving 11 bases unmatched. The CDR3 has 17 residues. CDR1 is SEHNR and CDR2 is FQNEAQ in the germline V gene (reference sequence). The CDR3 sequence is CASSRQRGLAGRETQYF. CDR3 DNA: TGTGCCAGCAGCCGCCAGAGGGGACTAGCGGGCCGAGAGACCCAGTACTTC.

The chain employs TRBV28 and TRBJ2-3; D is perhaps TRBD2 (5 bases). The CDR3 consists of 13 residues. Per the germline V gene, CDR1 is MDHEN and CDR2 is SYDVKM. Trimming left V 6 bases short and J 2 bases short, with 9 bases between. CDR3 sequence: CASRGLYTDTQYF. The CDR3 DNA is TGTGCCAGCAGAGGACTGTACACAGATACGCAGTATTTT.

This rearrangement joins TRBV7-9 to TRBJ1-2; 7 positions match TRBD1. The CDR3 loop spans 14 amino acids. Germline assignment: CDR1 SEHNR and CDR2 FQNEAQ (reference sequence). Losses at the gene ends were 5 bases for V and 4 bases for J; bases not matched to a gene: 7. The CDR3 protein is CASSGRGPSYGYTF. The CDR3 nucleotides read TGTGCCAGCAGCGGAAGGGGGCCCAGCTATGGCTACACCTTC.

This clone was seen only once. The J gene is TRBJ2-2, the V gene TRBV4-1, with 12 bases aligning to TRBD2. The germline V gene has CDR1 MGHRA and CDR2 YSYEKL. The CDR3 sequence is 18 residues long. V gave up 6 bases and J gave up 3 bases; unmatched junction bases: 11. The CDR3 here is CASRFRLAGGPDTGELFF. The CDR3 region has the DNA TGCGCCAGCAGATTTCGTCTAGCGGGAGGGCCCGACACCGGGGAGCTGTTTTTT.

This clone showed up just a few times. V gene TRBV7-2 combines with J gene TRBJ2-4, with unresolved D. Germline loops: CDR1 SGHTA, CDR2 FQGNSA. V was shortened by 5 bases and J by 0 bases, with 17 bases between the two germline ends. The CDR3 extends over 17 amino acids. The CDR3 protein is CASSRHTNTLAKNIQYF. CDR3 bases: TGTGCCAGCAGCCGGCACACAAATACCTTAGCCAAAAACATTCAGTACTTC.

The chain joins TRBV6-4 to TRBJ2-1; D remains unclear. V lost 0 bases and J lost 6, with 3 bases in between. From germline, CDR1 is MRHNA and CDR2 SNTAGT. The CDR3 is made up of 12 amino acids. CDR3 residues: CASSDSFNEQFF. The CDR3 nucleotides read TGTGCCAGCAGTGACTCGTTCAATGAGCAGTTCTTC.

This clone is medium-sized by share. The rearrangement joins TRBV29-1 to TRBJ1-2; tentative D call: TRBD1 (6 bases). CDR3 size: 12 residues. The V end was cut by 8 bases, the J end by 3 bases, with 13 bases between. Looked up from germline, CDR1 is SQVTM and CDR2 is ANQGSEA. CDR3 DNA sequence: TGCAGCTTCAGACAGGATTACTATGGCTACACCTTC. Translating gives CSFRQDYYGYTF.

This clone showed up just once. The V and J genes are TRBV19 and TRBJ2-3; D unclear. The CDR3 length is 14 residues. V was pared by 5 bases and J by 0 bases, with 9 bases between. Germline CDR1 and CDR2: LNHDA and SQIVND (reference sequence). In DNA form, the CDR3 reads TGTGCCAGTAGTGTACTGGGGAGCACAGATACGCAGTATTTT. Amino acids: CASSVLGSTDTQYF.

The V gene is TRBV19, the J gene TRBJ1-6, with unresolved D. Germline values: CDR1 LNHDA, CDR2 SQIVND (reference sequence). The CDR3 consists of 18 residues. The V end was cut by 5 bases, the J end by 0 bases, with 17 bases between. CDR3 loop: CASSSPGTTNSYNSPLHF. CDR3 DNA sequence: TGTGCCAGTAGTTCTCCAGGCACCACCAACTCCTATAATTCACCCCTCCACTTT.

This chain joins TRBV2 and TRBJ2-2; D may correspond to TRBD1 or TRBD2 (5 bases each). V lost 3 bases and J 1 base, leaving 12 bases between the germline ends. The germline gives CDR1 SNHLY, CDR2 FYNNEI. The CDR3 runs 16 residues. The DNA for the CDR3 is TGTGCCAGCAGTGATTCCCCAGGGAGGAACACCGGGGAGCTGTTTTTT. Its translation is CASSDSPGRNTGELFF.